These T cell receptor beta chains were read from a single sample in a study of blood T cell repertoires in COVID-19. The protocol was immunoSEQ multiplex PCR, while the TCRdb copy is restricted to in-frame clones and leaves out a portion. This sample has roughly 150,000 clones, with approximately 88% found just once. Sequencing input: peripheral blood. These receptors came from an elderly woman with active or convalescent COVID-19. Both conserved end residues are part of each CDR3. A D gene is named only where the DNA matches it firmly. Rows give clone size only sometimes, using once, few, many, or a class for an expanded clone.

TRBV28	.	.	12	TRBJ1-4	TGTGCCAGCAGTTCTAACAATGAAAAACTGTTTTTT	CASSSNNEKLFF
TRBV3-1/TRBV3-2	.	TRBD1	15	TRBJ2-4	TGTGCCAGCAGCCAAACCGGGACAGGTAAAAACATTCAGTACTTC	CASSQTGTGKNIQYF
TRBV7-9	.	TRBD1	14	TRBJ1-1	TGTGCCAGCAGCTTGGAGGGGGCTGACACTGAAGCTTTCTTT	CASSLEGADTEAFF
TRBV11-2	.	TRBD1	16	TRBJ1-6	TGTGCCAGCAGCTACCCGACAGGGGCTTATAATTCACCCCTCCACTTT	CASSYPTGAYNSPLHF
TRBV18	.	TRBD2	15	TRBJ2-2	TGTGCCAGCTCACCAACTAGCGGGAACACCGGGGAGCTGTTTTTT	CASSPTSGNTGELFF
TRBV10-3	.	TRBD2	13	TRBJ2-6	TGTGCCATAGCGGGGTCTGGGGCCAACGTCCTGACTTTC	CAIAGSGANVLTF
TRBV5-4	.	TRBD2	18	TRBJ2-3	TGTGCCAGCAGCTTGGTTAAGGGGCGGGGGAAGTCGACAGATACGCAGTATTTT	CASSLVKGRGKSTDTQYF
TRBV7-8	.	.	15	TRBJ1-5	TGTGCCAGCAGCTACGGGGGGTATAGCAATCAGCCCCAGCATTTT	CASSYGGYSNQPQHF
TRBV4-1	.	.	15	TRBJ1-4	TGCGCCAGCAGCCTCGCGGGCACAGTAAACGAAAAACTGTTTTTT	CASSLAGTVNEKLFF
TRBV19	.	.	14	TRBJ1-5	TGTGCCAGTAGTACCGCGGACAGTAATCAGCCCCAGCATTTT	CASSTADSNQPQHF
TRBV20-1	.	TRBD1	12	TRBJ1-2	TGCAGTGCTAGTCAGGGGGCTTATGGCTACACCTTC	CSASQGAYGYTF
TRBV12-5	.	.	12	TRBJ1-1	TGTGCTACCGGACAGATGAACACTGAAGCTTTCTTT	CATGQMNTEAFF
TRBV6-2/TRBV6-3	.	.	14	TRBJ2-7	TGTGCCAGCAGTTACGGGGGCTGGCGGTACGAGCAGTACTTC	CASSYGGWRYEQYF
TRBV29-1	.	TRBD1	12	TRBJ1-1	TGCAGCGTTGGGACAGGGGACACTGAAGCTTTCTTT	CSVGTGDTEAFF
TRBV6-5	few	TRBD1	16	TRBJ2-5	TGTGCCAGCAGTTACGGACAGGGCATATTCCAAGAGACCCAGTACTTC	CASSYGQGIFQETQYF
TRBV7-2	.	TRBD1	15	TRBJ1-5	TGTGCCAGCAGCTCGGGACAGGGACGCGGGCAGCCCCAGCATTTT	CASSSGQGRGQPQHF
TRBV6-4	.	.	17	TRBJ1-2	TGTGCCAGCAGGCTATCAGGGGCCGATATCTCTGGCTATGGCTACACCTTC	CASRLSGADISGYGYTF
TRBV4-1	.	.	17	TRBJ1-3	TGCGCCAGCAGCCAAGGTTACCGGGATATTGGGGGAAACACCATATATTTT	CASSQGYRDIGGNTIYF
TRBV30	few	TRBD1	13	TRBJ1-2	TGTGCCTGGAGCCGACAGGGGGGGGATGGCTACACCTTC	CAWSRQGGDGYTF
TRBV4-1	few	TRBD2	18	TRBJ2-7	TGCGCCAGCAGCCAAGATTCGGCTAGCGGGGGGGACTCCTACGAGCAGTACTTC	CASSQDSASGGDSYEQYF
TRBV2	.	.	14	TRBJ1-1	TGTGCCAGCAGGGAAGGAGGCACAAACACTGAAGCTTTCTTT	CASREGGTNTEAFF
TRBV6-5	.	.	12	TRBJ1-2	TGTGCCAGCAGTTATTCAGGGTATGGCTACACCTTC	CASSYSGYGYTF
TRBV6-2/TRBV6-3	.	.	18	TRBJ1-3	TGTGCCAGCAGTTACTCGACATCCCTCAAGAGCTCTGGAAACACCATATATTTT	CASSYSTSLKSSGNTIYF
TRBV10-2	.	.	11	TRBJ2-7	TGCGCCAGCAGTGAAGGGGTAGGGCAGTACTTC	CASSEGVGQYF
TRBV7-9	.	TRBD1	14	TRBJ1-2	TGTGCCAGCAGCCGGGACAGCCCCTACTATGGCTACACCTTC	CASSRDSPYYGYTF
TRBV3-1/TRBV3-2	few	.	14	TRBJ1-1	TGTGCCAGCAGCCAAACCGGGGAGAACACTGAAGCTTTCTTT	CASSQTGENTEAFF
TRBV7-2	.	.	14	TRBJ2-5	TGTGCCAGCAGCCCGTACCGGGACCAAGAGACCCAGTACTTC	CASSPYRDQETQYF
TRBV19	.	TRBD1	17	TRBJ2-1	TGTGCCAGTAGTATACTTGGGGGACAGGGCTCCTACAATGAGCAGTTCTTC	CASSILGGQGSYNEQFF
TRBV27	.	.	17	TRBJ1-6	TGTGCCAGCAGTTTAGGCGCAGGGCTTCCTTATAATTCACCCCTCCACTTT	CASSLGAGLPYNSPLHF
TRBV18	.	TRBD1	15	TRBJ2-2	TGTGCCAGCTCACAAAGACAGGGGAACACCGGGGAGCTGTTTTTT	CASSQRQGNTGELFF
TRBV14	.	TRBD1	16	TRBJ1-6	TGTGCCAGCAGCCAAGTGGGCCGGGACAGGTATTCACCCCTCCACTTT	CASSQVGRDRYSPLHF
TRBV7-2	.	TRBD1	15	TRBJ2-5	TGTGCCAGCAGCTTATCTGGGACAGACCAAGAGACCCAGTACTTC	CASSLSGTDQETQYF
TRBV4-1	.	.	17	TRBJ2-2	TGCGCCAGCAGCCAAGGCCGGGACATACGGTCTCCCGGGGAGCTGTTTTTT	CASSQGRDIRSPGELFF
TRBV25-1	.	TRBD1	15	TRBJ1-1	TGTGCCAGCAGTTTAAGGGGGACAGGGAACACTGAAGCTTTCTTT	CASSLRGTGNTEAFF
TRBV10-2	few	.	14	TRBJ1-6	TGCGCCAGTACCGACCCCAGCGGTAATTCACCCCTCCACTTT	CASTDPSGNSPLHF
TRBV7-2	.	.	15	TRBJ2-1	TGTGCCAGCAGTATTAGCGGAGGATTCCACAATGAGCAGTTCTTC	CASSISGGFHNEQFF
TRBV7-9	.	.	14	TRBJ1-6	TGTGCCAGCAGCTTAGAACAGGGCAATTCACCCCTCCACTTT	CASSLEQGNSPLHF
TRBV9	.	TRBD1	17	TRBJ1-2	TGTGCCAGCAGCGTAGGGCGTCAGGGGACAGGGGGGAGTGGCTACACCTTC	CASSVGRQGTGGSGYTF
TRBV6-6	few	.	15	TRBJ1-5	TGTGCCAGCAGGACCCGGACAGATAGCAATCAGCCCCAGCATTTT	CASRTRTDSNQPQHF
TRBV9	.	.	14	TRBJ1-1	TGTGCCAGCAGCGATCTGAGAAGTAACACTGAAGCTTTCTTT	CASSDLRSNTEAFF
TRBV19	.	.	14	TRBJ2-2	TGTGCCAGTAGTATACTAGGAGACACCGGGGAGCTGTTTTTT	CASSILGDTGELFF
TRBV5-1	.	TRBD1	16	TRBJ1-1	TGCGCCAGCAGCCCAGGGATACAGGGGGCGTATGGTGAAGCTTTCTTT	CASSPGIQGAYGEAFF
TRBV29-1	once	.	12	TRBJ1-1	TGCAGCGTTGATGAGGGAAGCACTGAAGCTTTCTTT	CSVDEGSTEAFF
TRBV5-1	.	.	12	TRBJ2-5	TGCGCCAGCGGCCAGGGGCAAGAGACCCAGTACTTC	CASGQGQETQYF
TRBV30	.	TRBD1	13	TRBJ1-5	TGTGCCTGGAAGGGGGCTGGCAATCAGCCCCAGCATTTT	CAWKGAGNQPQHF
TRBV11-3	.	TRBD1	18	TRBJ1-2	TGTGCCAGCAGCTTAGAAATCCGGGACAGGGGAGGGCCCTATGGCTACACCTTC	CASSLEIRDRGGPYGYTF
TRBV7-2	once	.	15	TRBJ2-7	TGTGCCAGCAGCTTAGCGACGGACAACGCCTACGAGCAGTACTTC	CASSLATDNAYEQYF
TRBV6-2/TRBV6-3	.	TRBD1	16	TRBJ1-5	TGTGCCAGCAGTCCCCGGGGCCCACAGGGGAATCAGCCCCAGCATTTT	CASSPRGPQGNQPQHF
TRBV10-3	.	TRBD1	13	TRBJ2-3	TGTGCCATGAGCGACAGGGTAGGGGATACGCAGTATTTT	CAMSDRVGDTQYF
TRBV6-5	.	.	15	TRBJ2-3	TGTGCCAGCAGTTATATCCGAACTAGCACAGATACGCAGTATTTT	CASSYIRTSTDTQYF
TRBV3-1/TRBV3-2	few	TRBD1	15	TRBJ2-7	TGTGCCAGCAGCCCCCTCTCAGGGGGCTCCTACGAGCAGTACTTC	CASSPLSGGSYEQYF
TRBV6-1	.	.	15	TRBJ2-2	TGTGCCAGCAGTGAAGCGTGGCTGAACACCGGGGAGCTGTTTTTT	CASSEAWLNTGELFF
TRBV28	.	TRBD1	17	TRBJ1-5	TGTGCCAGCAGTTACCCGCCGACAGGGGTGAGCAATCAGCCCCAGCATTTT	CASSYPPTGVSNQPQHF
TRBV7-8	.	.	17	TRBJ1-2	TGTGCCAGCAGCTTAGAGATCGGGCAGGGGAGTGTGTATGGCTACACCTTC	CASSLEIGQGSVYGYTF
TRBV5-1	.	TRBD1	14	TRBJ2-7	TGCGCCAGCAGCGAGGGACAGGCCACCTACGAGCAGTACTTC	CASSEGQATYEQYF
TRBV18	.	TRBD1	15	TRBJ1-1	TGTGCCAGCTCCCGACAGGGGGCTATGAACACTGAAGCTTTCTTT	CASSRQGAMNTEAFF
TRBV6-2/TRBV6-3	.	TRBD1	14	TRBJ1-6	TGTGCCAGCAGCCCCGGGACAGACACCACACCCCTCCACTTT	CASSPGTDTTPLHF
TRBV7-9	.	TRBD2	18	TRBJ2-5	TGTGCCAGCAGCCTACAAGATACATTAGCGGGGGGCGGGAAGACCCAGTACTTC	CASSLQDTLAGGGKTQYF
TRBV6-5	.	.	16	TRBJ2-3	TGTGCCAGCAGTTACTTTCCGGGGGATAGCACAGATACGCAGTATTTT	CASSYFPGDSTDTQYF